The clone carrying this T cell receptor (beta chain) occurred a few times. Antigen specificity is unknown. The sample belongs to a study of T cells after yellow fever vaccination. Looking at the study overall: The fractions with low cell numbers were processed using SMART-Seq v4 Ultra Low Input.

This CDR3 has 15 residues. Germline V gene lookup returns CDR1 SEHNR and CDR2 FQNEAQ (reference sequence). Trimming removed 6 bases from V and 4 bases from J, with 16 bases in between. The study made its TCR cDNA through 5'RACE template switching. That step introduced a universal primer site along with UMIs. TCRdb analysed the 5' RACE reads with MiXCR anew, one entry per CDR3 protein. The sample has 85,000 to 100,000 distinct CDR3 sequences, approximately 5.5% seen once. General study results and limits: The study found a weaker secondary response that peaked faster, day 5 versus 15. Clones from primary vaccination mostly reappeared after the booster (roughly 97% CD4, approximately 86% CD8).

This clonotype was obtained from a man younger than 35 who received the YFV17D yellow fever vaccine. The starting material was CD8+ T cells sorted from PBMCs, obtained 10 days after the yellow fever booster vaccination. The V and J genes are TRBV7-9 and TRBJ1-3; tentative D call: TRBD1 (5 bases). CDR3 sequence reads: CASRDSPGSGNTIYF. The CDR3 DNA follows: TGTGCCAGCAGAGATTCTCCAGGGTCCGGAAACACCATATATTTT.